The present T cell receptor (beta chain) was sequenced within a study of blood T cells in healthy people across ages. The authors ran a second PCR of about 6 to 11 cycles using a sample-barcoded 5' primer and a J-beta primer mix. One entry per CDR3 protein, called by TCRdb with MiXCR from the 5' RACE reads. The data show approximately 2,000,000 distinct CDR3 sequences, roughly 43% seen once. Germline V lookup: CDR1 DFQATT, CDR2 SNEGSKA (reference sequence). This CDR3 contains 13 residues. This clonotype was sampled from a human donor in good health. This rearrangement joins TRBV20-1 to TRBJ2-7, with 8 bases aligning to TRBD1. Matching the DNA end better, TRBJ2-5 makes the J call doubtful. Material: blood. CDR3 region: CSASRRGLGTQYF. The CDR3 DNA reads TGCAGTGCTAGTCGCAGGGGGCTGGGGACCCAGTACTTC.